This T cell receptor beta chain was recorded in a study of T cell repertoires in ileal Crohn's disease. J lost 8 bases, V lost 3 bases, and 8 bases had no gene match. The V gene's germline CDR1 is SEHNR and CDR2 FQNEAQ (reference sequence). The CDR3 contains 14 residues. This table comes from immunoSEQ multiplex PCR, and its TCRdb copy is limited to in-frame clones, with some not included. The profile shows about 15,000 clones, around 72% of them singletons. Time point meaning: neoterminal ileum biopsy at postoperative endoscopy, about 6 months after surgery. V is TRBV7-9 and J is TRBJ1-2; TRBD1 matches 8 bases. Sequenced input: ileal tissue. The sequence was obtained from an adult with Crohn's disease. The chain's CDR3 is CASSFGGQGVGYTF. For the CDR3, the DNA is TGTGCCAGCAGCTTCGGCGGACAGGGAGTGGGCTACACCTTC.